The rows below give T cell receptor beta chains drawn from one sample of a study of T-cell reconstitution after alpha-beta-depleted transplantation in children. TCRdb independently ran MiXCR on the PCR reads; one entry per CDR3 protein. The profile shows 900,000 or so distinct CDR3 sequences, about 16% of them singletons. The specimen was PBMCs, mostly from graft donor cells, collected 360 days after TCRalphabeta/CD19-depleted stem cell transplant. The receptor set was obtained from a male patient aged 10 to 17 who had a stem cell transplant for acute lymphoblastic leukemia, so the T cells may come from the graft donor. The CDR3 runs from the conserved cysteine through the conserved F or W. The D gene is left open where the match is weak. A clone size is listed for some rows: how often the clone was seen (once, few, many), or a class if it is expanded.

D	J	V	size	CDR3	DNA
NA	TRBJ2-1	TRBV7-9	few	CASSFSRDFQFF	TGTGCCAGCAGCTTTAGCCGGGACTTTCAGTTCTTC
TRBD2	TRBJ2-5	TRBV20-1	few	CSARVWTSGQETQYF	TGCAGTGCTAGAGTATGGACTAGCGGCCAAGAGACCCAGTACTTC
TRBD2	TRBJ2-7	TRBV6-2/TRBV6-3	few	CASGLGLAGVPFWYEQYF	TGTGCCAGCGGGCTAGGATTAGCGGGAGTGCCCTTCTGGTACGAGCAGTACTTC
TRBD1	TRBJ2-7	TRBV3-1	NA	CASSPAGTGSNEQYF	TGTGCCAGCAGCCCTGCCGGGACAGGGAGTAACGAGCAGTACTTC
NA	TRBJ2-7	TRBV10-3	NA	CAIRDGGSYEQYF	TGTGCCATCAGGGACGGAGGCTCCTACGAGCAGTACTTC
NA	TRBJ1-1	TRBV20-1	few	CWGRGGTEAFF	TGCTGGGGGAGAGGGGGGACTGAAGCTTTCTTT
NA	TRBJ1-1	TRBV5-1	NA	CASSYDAGNTEAFF	TGCGCCAGCAGTTACGACGCGGGTAACACTGAAGCTTTCTTT
TRBD2	TRBJ2-7	TRBV27	few	CASSLALAGGPAEQYF	TGTGCCAGCAGTTTAGCACTAGCGGGAGGGCCGGCCGAGCAGTACTTC
NA	TRBJ2-7	TRBV7-9	NA	CASSHSPTGLNEQYF	TGTGCCAGCAGCCATTCCCCAACAGGGCTGAACGAGCAGTACTTC
NA	TRBJ2-4	TRBV4-1	few	CASSSPWGLAKNIQYF	TGCGCCAGCAGCAGCCCCTGGGGACTAGCCAAAAACATTCAGTACTTC
TRBD2	TRBJ2-7	TRBV7-6	few	CASSLGVSGRTYEQYF	TGTGCCAGCAGCTTAGGGGTGAGCGGGAGGACCTACGAGCAGTACTTC
NA	TRBJ2-7	TRBV4-1	few	CASSQVAPGRSSYEQYF	TGCGCCAGCAGCCAAGTGGCCCCGGGACGCTCATCCTACGAGCAGTACTTC
NA	TRBJ1-5	TRBV11-2	few	CASSSGLHSNQPQHF	TGTGCCAGCAGCTCTGGACTGCATAGCAATCAGCCCCAGCATTTT
NA	TRBJ1-5	TRBV12-5	few	CASALLGQNPNQPQHF	TGTGCTAGTGCTCTCCTCGGACAGAATCCCAATCAGCCCCAGCATTTT
NA	TRBJ2-4	TRBV29-1	few	CSVEEGLAKNIQYF	TGCAGCGTTGAAGAAGGCCTAGCCAAAAACATTCAGTACTTC
NA	TRBJ2-3	TRBV12-5	few	CASGPAPFSRALDTQYF	TGTGCTAGTGGACCCGCCCCTTTTAGCCGTGCGTTGGATACGCAGTATTTT
TRBD1	TRBJ2-3	TRBV12-3/TRBV12-4	few	CASRGQGPDTQYF	TGTGCCAGCAGGGGACAGGGACCAGATACGCAGTATTTT
NA	TRBJ2-7	TRBV6-5	NA	CASSYRGGYEQYF	TGTGCCAGCAGTTACAGGGGGGGGTACGAGCAGTACTTC
NA	TRBJ2-7	TRBV7-6	NA	CASSLEAGPEYEQYF	TGTGCCAGCAGCTTAGAGGCCGGCCCGGAGTACGAGCAGTACTTC
TRBD1	TRBJ1-3	TRBV5-6	NA	CASSRQGTSSGNTIYF	TGTGCCAGCAGCCGACAGGGGACGAGCTCTGGAAACACCATATATTTT
NA	TRBJ2-7	TRBV12-3/TRBV12-4	few	CASSPGSPDYEQYF	TGTGCCAGCAGCCCAGGAAGCCCCGACTACGAGCAGTACTTC
NA	TRBJ1-1	TRBV11-1	few	CASSPLAGHLGF	TGTGCCAGCAGTCCTCTGGCCGGTCATCTCGGGTTT
TRBD1	TRBJ2-3	TRBV20-1	NA	CSARLSGTGADTQYF	TGCAGTGCTAGACTGAGTGGGACAGGCGCAGATACGCAGTATTTT
NA	TRBJ2-4	TRBV5-1	few	CASSLKVGSGKNIQYF	TGCGCCAGCAGCTTGAAGGTTGGGAGTGGCAAAAACATTCAGTACTTC
NA	TRBJ1-1	TRBV24-1	few	CATSDSTRTEAFF	TGTGCCACCAGTGATTCTACCCGGACTGAAGCTTTCTTT
NA	TRBJ1-6	TRBV5-1	NA	CASSPDPTDNSPLHF	TGCGCCAGCAGCCCTGACCCAACAGATAATTCACCCCTCCACTTT
TRBD1	TRBJ1-1	TRBV6-1	once	CASSGLDRAGEAFF	TGTGCCAGCAGTGGGCTAGACAGGGCCGGTGAAGCTTTCTTT
NA	TRBJ2-5	TRBV4-1	NA	CASSQGRAGLSQETQYF	TGCGCCAGCAGCCAAGGGAGGGCAGGGTTGAGTCAAGAGACCCAGTACTTC
TRBD2	TRBJ2-1	TRBV9	few	CASSPHGTSNEQFF	TGTGCCAGCAGCCCCCACGGGACTAGCAATGAGCAGTTCTTC
TRBD2	TRBJ2-1	TRBV19	few	CASRRTSGRAVSYNEQFF	TGTGCCAGTCGGAGGACTAGCGGGAGGGCGGTTTCCTACAATGAGCAGTTCTTC
NA	TRBJ2-7	TRBV5-1	many	CASSLGQGGSYEQYF	TGCGCCAGCAGCTTGGGCCAGGGTGGCTCCTACGAGCAGTACTTC
NA	TRBJ1-4	TRBV7-9	NA	CASSQQDPTNEKLFF	TGTGCCAGCAGCCAACAGGACCCCACTAATGAAAAACTGTTTTTT
NA	TRBJ2-5	TRBV5-1	NA	CASSRVWGQETQYF	TGCGCCAGCAGCAGGGTCTGGGGTCAAGAGACCCAGTACTTC
NA	TRBJ2-1	TRBV12-3/TRBV12-4	NA	CASSLEGGTEQFF	TGTGCCAGCAGTCTGGAGGGAGGAACTGAGCAGTTCTTC
NA	TRBJ2-3	TRBV9	NA	CASSLPDLLLDGTQYF	TGTGCCAGCAGCCTACCGGACCTTCTGCTGGACGGTACGCAGTATTTT
NA	TRBJ1-6	TRBV30	few	CAWRLGVGSPLHF	TGTGCCTGGAGATTAGGTGTCGGGTCACCCCTCCACTTT
TRBD2	TRBJ2-5	TRBV11-1	few	CASSFPSSGTSGRAETQYF	TGTGCCAGCAGCTTCCCCAGTTCCGGGACTAGCGGGAGGGCCGAGACCCAGTACTTC
TRBD2	TRBJ2-3	TRBV12-3/TRBV12-4	NA	CASSFRPGLAGYTDTQYF	TGTGCCAGCAGTTTCCGACCGGGACTAGCGGGGTACACAGATACGCAGTATTTT
TRBD1	TRBJ2-6	TRBV11-2	NA	CASSRRDRGLSGANVLTF	TGTGCCAGCAGCCGCCGGGACAGGGGACTCTCTGGGGCCAACGTCCTGACTTTC
NA	TRBJ1-5	TRBV7-3	few	CASSVTRDQPQHF	TGTGCCAGCAGTGTGACCCGGGATCAGCCCCAGCATTTT
NA	TRBJ2-3	TRBV5-6	NA	CASSLGGLVSSRTDTQYF	TGTGCCAGCAGCTTGGGCGGTCTGGTATCATCCCGCACAGATACGCAGTATTTT
NA	TRBJ2-1	TRBV5-6	NA	CASSLGRADVVF	TGTGCCAGCAGCTTGGGTAGGGCCGATGTGGTCTTC
TRBD2	TRBJ2-2	TRBV20-1	many	CSARGLAGGTGELFF	TGCAGTGCTAGAGGTCTAGCGGGAGGTACCGGGGAGCTGTTTTTT
NA	TRBJ2-1	TRBV6-5	NA	CASSYSFSNNEQFF	TGTGCCAGCAGTTACTCTTTCTCAAACAATGAGCAGTTCTTC
NA	TRBJ1-6	TRBV7-9	few	CASSLYFNSPLHF	TGTGCCAGCAGCCTCTACTTTAATTCACCCCTCCACTTT
TRBD2	TRBJ2-1	TRBV10-3	NA	CAISDRASGSDNEQFF	TGTGCCATCAGTGATAGGGCTAGCGGGAGTGACAATGAGCAGTTCTTC
TRBD2	TRBJ2-7	TRBV28	many	CASSDGGNSYEQYF	TGTGCCAGCAGTGACGGGGGGAACTCCTACGAGCAGTACTTC
NA	TRBJ2-1	TRBV4-1	NA	CASSPPSGRGQFF	TGCGCCAGCAGCCCCCCGAGCGGTAGAGGGCAGTTCTTC
TRBD1	TRBJ2-2	TRBV12-3/TRBV12-4	NA	CASTPDRGRSNGELFF	TGTGCCAGCACCCCCGACAGGGGGCGGAGTAACGGGGAGCTGTTTTTT
TRBD2	TRBJ2-1	TRBV5-1	few	CASSTGLAANEQFF	TGCGCCAGCAGCACCGGACTAGCGGCGAACGAGCAGTTCTTC
NA	TRBJ2-2	TRBV4-2	few	CASSQDYAGRNTGELFF	TGTGCCAGCAGCCAAGATTACGCGGGAAGGAACACCGGGGAGCTGTTTTTT
TRBD2	TRBJ2-5	TRBV27	few	CASTGLAGGPRGETQYF	TGTGCCAGCACCGGACTAGCGGGAGGGCCTCGAGGAGAGACCCAGTACTTC
TRBD1	TRBJ2-4	TRBV7-9	NA	CASSSGGLKNIQYF	TGTGCCAGCAGCTCAGGGGGCCTTAAAAACATTCAGTACTTC
TRBD1	TRBJ1-6	TRBV7-9	NA	CASSPSTGYNSPLHF	TGTGCCAGCAGCCCGTCGACAGGGTATAATTCACCCCTCCACTTT
NA	TRBJ1-2	TRBV5-5	few	CASSREGKAGYTF	TGTGCCAGCAGCCGGGAGGGGAAAGCGGGCTACACCTTC
NA	TRBJ2-1	TRBV4-1	few	CASSLLHLHTYEQFF	TGCGCCAGCAGCCTCCTACATCTACACACCTATGAGCAGTTCTTC
NA	TRBJ1-4	TRBV11-2	NA	CASSFWRQALGKNEKLFF	TGTGCCAGCAGCTTTTGGAGACAGGCGCTTGGTAAAAATGAAAAACTGTTTTTT